This record concerns one TCR beta chain sequence. TCRB transcripts that were expressed got sequenced, as all of the isolated RNA had been reverse transcribed. The table came from immunoSEQ multiplex PCR; TCRdb's copy has only in-frame clones and leaves some out. This sample has about 340,000 clones, with less than 10% found just once. These data belong to a study of beta chain features in type 1 diabetes. Per the germline V gene, CDR1 is LGHNA and CDR2 is YNFKEQ. The junction had 8 bases not matched to a gene; V was cut back by 5 bases and J by 6 bases. The CDR3 consists of 16 residues. The chain employs TRBV4-2 and TRBJ2-1; 12 nucleotides line up with TRBD1. The sequenced material came from central memory CD4+ T cells from blood. This clonotype originated in a woman aged 18-29 years in good health. CDR3 sequence (DNA): TGTGCCAGCAGCTTAGTATGGGGACAGGGGGCCAATGAGCAGTTCTTC. Protein product: CASSLVWGQGANEQFF.